These 25 T cell receptor beta chains were sequenced from one sample in a study of regulatory T cells in long-lasting Graves disease. Regarding time point: persistent/refractory GD, antithyroid drugs over 5 years with positive TRAb. PBMC-extracted RNA yielded the TCR library. Arm-PCR of CDR3 regions and iRepertoire HTBI primers were used to build TCR beta libraries. TCRdb recomputed calls from the multiplex PCR reads with MiXCR, one row per CDR3 protein. The table has about 660,000 distinct CDR3 sequences, 25% to 35% seen once. The sample here was peripheral blood mononuclear cells (PBMCs), taken when the disease was refractory, from a patient treated with antithyroid drugs. These receptors were taken from a female donor with Graves disease.

This clonotype was seen a handful of times. The chain carries TRBV7-9 and TRBJ2-7; D is undetermined. Trimming left V 10 bases short and J 6 bases short, with 13 bases between. This CDR3 is 11 amino acids long. Germline CDR1 SEHNR, CDR2 FQNEAQ (reference sequence). The CDR3 reads CATHSGSEQYF. CDR3 DNA: TGTGCCACCCACTCGGGTTCCGAGCAGTACTTC. Using reference TRBV7-9 and TRBJ2-7 for the parts outside the CDR3, the full variable domain is DTGVSQNPRHKITKRGQNVTFRCDPISEHNRLYWYRQTLGQGPEFLTYFQNEAQLEKSRLLSDRFSAERPKGSFSTLEIQRTEQGDSAMYLCATHSGSEQYFGPGTRLTVT.

This clonotype was seen more than once but under ten times. V gene TRBV15 combines with J gene TRBJ2-2; 9 bases match TRBD2. V shed 0 bases, J shed 4 bases, and the junction held 6 bases outside the gene matches. The CDR3 runs to 17 residues. Looked up from germline, CDR1 is LNHNV and CDR2 is YYDKDF (reference sequence). DNA of the CDR3: TGTGCCACCAGCAGAGATAAGGTAGCGGGAGTCACCGGGGAGCTGTTTTTT. Protein: CATSRDKVAGVTGELFF.

The chain joins TRBV5-4 to TRBJ1-2; a possible D gene is TRBD1 (5 bases). V lost 2 bases, J lost 8 bases, and 22 bases lay in between. The CDR3 sequence is 16 residues long. Germline loops: CDR1 SGHNT, CDR2 YYREEE (reference sequence). CDR3 DNA: TGTGCCAGCAGCTTCCGATCGGGACGAGGGGTCTCCGGCTACACCTTC. Translation gives CASSFRSGRGVSGYTF.

In its sample, this clonotype was seen many times. This rearrangement joins TRBV2 to TRBJ2-5; 10 bases line up with TRBD2. Germline V lookup: CDR1 SNHLY, CDR2 FYNNEI. The junction had 4 bases not matched to a gene; V was cut back by 6 bases and J by 3 bases. The CDR3 has 14 amino acids. CDR3 in DNA: TGTGCCAGCAGCCGAGGACTAGCGGAAGAGACCCAGTACTTC. This encodes CASSRGLAEETQYF.

This clonotype has a handful of counts. The chain combines TRBV12-3 or TRBV12-4 with TRBJ1-5; D unresolved. V lost 5 bases and J lost 0, with 14 bases in between. CDR3 size: 16 residues. CDR3 DNA sequence: TGTGCCAGCAGTATCGGACGGCTCTATAGCAATCAGCCCCAGCATTTT. Encoded protein: CASSIGRLYSNQPQHF.

This clonotype was found many times. The chain joins TRBV20-1 to TRBJ2-7, with unresolved D. The CDR3 totals 12 residues. V lost 6 bases to trimming and J lost 0 bases, with 9 bases between them. Germline V lookup: CDR1 DFQATT, CDR2 SNEGSKA (reference sequence). The CDR3 nucleotides read TGCAGTGCCATCGACAACTCCTACGAGCAGTACTTC. Its translation is CSAIDNSYEQYF.

The chain is built from TRBV20-1 and TRBJ2-5; D remains unclear. This CDR3 is 15 amino acids long. The ends were cut back, 6 bases at V and 7 bases at J, with 24 bases in the middle. The germline gives CDR1 DFQATT, CDR2 SNEGSKA (reference sequence). The CDR3 DNA follows: TGCAGTGCCCACCGTCAGGCCCCGAGCCTCGGGACCCAGTACTTC. Translating gives CSAHRQAPSLGTQYF.

The V gene is TRBV2, the J gene TRBJ1-2, with no clear D. The ends were cut back, 2 bases at V and 7 bases at J, with 14 bases in the middle. The germline V gene encodes CDR1 SNHLY and CDR2 FYNNEI. The CDR3 loop spans 14 amino acids. CDR3 protein: CASSEWASHGGYTF. The CDR3 coding sequence is TGTGCCAGCAGTGAATGGGCCTCTCATGGTGGCTACACCTTC. Using reference TRBV2 and TRBJ1-2 for the parts outside the CDR3, the full variable domain is EPEVTQTPSHQVTQMGQEVILRCVPISNHLYFYWYRQILGQKVEFLVSFYNNEISEKSEIFDDQFSVERPDGSNFTLKIRSTKLEDSAMYFCASSEWASHGGYTFGSGTRLTVV.

V gene TRBV19 combines with J gene TRBJ1-1; D unclear. Germline V CDR1 and CDR2: LNHDA, SQIVND (reference sequence). The CDR3 loop spans 13 amino acids. Trimming removed 4 bases at V and 10 bases at J, with 16 bases between. The CDR3 loop is CASSTAPGLAAFF. CDR3 bases: TGTGCCAGTAGTACCGCCCCAGGACTAGCAGCTTTCTTT.

The rearrangement links TRBV20-1 to TRBJ2-5, with TRBD2 matching over 10 bases. The CDR3 is made up of 16 amino acids. The J segment lost 5 bases and the V segment lost 4 bases, leaving 13 bases of the junction unmatched. CDR1 and CDR2 from the germline V gene are DFQATT and SNEGSKA (reference sequence). In DNA form, the CDR3 reads TGCAGTGCTACTCGAGGGAGCGGGAGGGCCGGGGAGACCCAGTACTTC. It yields the protein CSATRGSGRAGETQYF.

This clonotype was counted only a few times. V is TRBV20-1 and J is TRBJ2-7, with a tentative D call TRBD2 (5 bases). The CDR3 sequence is 13 residues long. Germline V gene data show CDR1 as DFQATT and CDR2 as SNEGSKA (reference sequence). The V gene lost 2 bases and the J gene lost 4 bases, with 12 bases spanning the gap. The CDR3: CSARLRRPYEQYF. The CDR3 DNA sequence: TGCAGTGCTAGATTGCGGAGGCCATACGAGCAGTACTTC.

This clonotype was seen a few times. In DNA, the CDR3 is TGCAGTGCTGTTCTCCTTAATGAAAAACTGTTTTTT. It encodes CSAVLLNEKLFF. The V and J genes are TRBV20-1 and TRBJ1-4, with D unclear. Germline CDR1 is DFQATT and CDR2 is SNEGSKA (reference sequence). CDR3 length: 12 residues. V lost 5 bases and J 4 bases, leaving 8 bases between the germline ends.

To note about this clonotype: One end of the junction varies from germline; a read error may be responsible. V usage is TRBV6-2 or TRBV6-3 and J usage is TRBJ2-5; D not certain. The CDR3 covers 14 residues. Germline V gives CDR1 MNHEY, CDR2 SVGEGT. CDR3 sequence reads: CASSYSTDEEAQYF. CDR3 DNA sequence: TGTGCCAGCAGTTACTCGACGGACGAAGAGGCCCAGTACTTC.

The chain is built from TRBV20-1 and TRBJ2-5; tentatively, D is TRBD2 (5 bases). Trimming pared 3 bases from V and 5 bases from J, leaving 13 bases between. This CDR3 is 13 amino acids long. Per germline, CDR1 DFQATT and CDR2 SNEGSKA (reference sequence). CDR3 region: CSASLAPWETQYF. The CDR3 DNA reads TGCAGTGCTAGCCTAGCCCCTTGGGAGACCCAGTACTTC.

The J gene is TRBJ1-3, the V gene TRBV27; D gene ambiguous. The germline gives CDR1 MNHEY, CDR2 SMNVEV (reference sequence). The length of the CDR3 is 13 residues. The V end lost 5 bases, the J end lost 7 bases, and 12 bases lay between the germline ends. This CDR3 is CASSARLGNTIYF. The CDR3 DNA sequence: TGTGCCAGCAGTGCCCGACTAGGGAACACCATATATTTT.

Note on this clonotype: A much larger clone lies a single base off, so this may be a read error. This chain uses TRBV6-1 with TRBJ2-7; 10 positions agree with TRBD2. The junction had 4 bases not matched to a gene; V was cut back by 6 bases and J by 2 bases. Germline loops: CDR1 MNHNS, CDR2 SASEGT. The CDR3 covers 14 residues. The CDR3 DNA reads TGTGCCAGCAGGGAGACTAGCGGGCCCTACGAGCAGTACTTC. Translating it yields CASRETSGPYEQYF.

This clonotype was seen only a few times. The rearrangement joins TRBV28 to TRBJ1-5; no reliable D call. CDR3 length: 14 residues. Germline CDR1 and CDR2: MDHEN and SYDVKM. Trimming removed 5 bases from V and 6 bases from J, with 14 bases in between. The CDR3 loop reads CASSAAKSTQPQHF. CDR3 nucleotides: TGTGCCAGCAGTGCGGCGAAGTCTACTCAGCCCCAGCATTTT.

This clonotype was detected only a few times. J is TRBJ1-1 and V is TRBV20-1; D possibly corresponds to TRBD1 (5 bases). Germline CDR1 reads DFQATT; CDR2 reads SNEGSKA (reference sequence). This CDR3 contains 15 residues. Between the trimmed V and J ends, which lost 1 base and 2 bases, there was a span of 14 bases. The CDR3 is CSARARAGRNTEAFF. The CDR3, as DNA: TGCAGTGCTAGAGCGCGGGCAGGGAGAAACACTGAAGCTTTCTTT.

This clonotype was seen ten or more times. This chain joins TRBV12-3 or TRBV12-4 and TRBJ1-3, with D unclear. This CDR3 spans 17 amino acids. Between the trimmed V and J ends, which lost 2 bases and 0 bases, there was a span of 14 bases. The CDR3: CASSLKASHYSGNTIYF. The CDR3 coding sequence is TGTGCCAGCAGTTTAAAGGCCAGCCACTACTCTGGAAACACCATATATTTT.

The V gene is TRBV19, the J gene TRBJ2-5; D tentatively fits TRBD1 or TRBD2 (5 bases each). The CDR3 runs 15 residues. Germline-derived CDR1 and CDR2 are LNHDA and SQIVND (reference sequence). V lost 4 bases, J lost 2 bases, and 14 bases lay in between. CDR3 amino acids: CASSTSGTAQETQYF. In nucleotides, the CDR3 is TGTGCCAGTAGTACCTCCGGGACCGCACAAGAGACCCAGTACTTC.

V gene TRBV25-1 combines with J gene TRBJ2-5, with 7 nucleotides matching TRBD2. The CDR3 has 14 residues. V lost 2 bases, J lost 4 bases, and 4 bases stayed unmatched. From germline, CDR1 is MGHDK and CDR2 SYGVNS. For the CDR3, the DNA is TGTGCCAGCAGTGAAGCGGGAGTAGGAGAGACCCAGTACTTC. This encodes CASSEAGVGETQYF.

The rearrangement joins TRBV6-2 or TRBV6-3 to TRBJ1-5; the match to TRBD1 covers 8 bases. The CDR3 spans 17 residues. Germline V lookup: CDR1 MNHEY, CDR2 SVGEGT. With V trimmed by 2 bases and J by 6 bases, 12 bases remained unmatched. The DNA of the CDR3 is TGTGCCAGCAGTTACGGGAGAACGACAGGGGCATTTCAGCCCCAGCATTTT. Protein product: CASSYGRTTGAFQPQHF.

V usage is TRBV5-1 and J usage is TRBJ1-1; D unresolved. Germline CDR1 is SGHRS and CDR2 is YFSETQ. The CDR3 contains 14 residues. V was cut by 0 bases and J by 1 base, with 7 bases left in between. The CDR3 region is CASSLDSPNTEAFF. In nucleotides, the CDR3 is TGCGCCAGCAGCTTGGACAGCCCGAACACTGAAGCTTTCTTT.

This clonotype was recorded at least ten times. This chain uses TRBV7-6 with TRBJ2-7; maybe TRBD1 (6 bases). CDR1 is SGHVS and CDR2 is FNYEAQ in the germline V gene. V was pared by 5 bases and J by 0 bases, with 8 bases between. The CDR3 runs 13 residues. CDR3 coding DNA: TGTGCCAGCAGCCACAGGGTCTCCTACGAGCAGTACTTC. Its protein is CASSHRVSYEQYF.

For this clonotype: Germline is not matched at one junction end, which may reflect a read error. The chain combines TRBV6-1 with TRBJ2-7; 8 bases fit TRBD2. CDR1 is MNHNS, CDR2 SASEGT, per germline. This CDR3 is built from 15 residues. This CDR3 is CASKVQLAENLEQNF. The CDR3 DNA is TGTGCCAGCAAGGTGCAACTAGCGGAGAATCTTGAGCAGAACTTC.